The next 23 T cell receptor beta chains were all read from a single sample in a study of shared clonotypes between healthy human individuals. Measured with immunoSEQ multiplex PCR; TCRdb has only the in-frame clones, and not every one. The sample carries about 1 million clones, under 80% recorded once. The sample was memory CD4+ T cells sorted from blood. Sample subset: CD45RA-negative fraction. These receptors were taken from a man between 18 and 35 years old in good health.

The CDR3 spells CASSLGQGHGYTF. Here the CDR3 DNA reads TGCGCCAGCAGCTTGGGACAGGGACATGGCTACACCTTC. The chain has TRBV5-1 and TRBJ1-2, with TRBD1 matching 7 bases. CDR3 length: 13 amino acids. In germline, CDR1 is SGHRS, CDR2 YFSETQ. With 0 bases clipped from V and 6 bases from J, the junction kept 2 bases outside the gene matches.

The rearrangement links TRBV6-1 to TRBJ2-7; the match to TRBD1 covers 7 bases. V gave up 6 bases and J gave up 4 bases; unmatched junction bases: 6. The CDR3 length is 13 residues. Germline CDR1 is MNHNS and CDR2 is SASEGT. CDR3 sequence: CASRQGPRYEQYF. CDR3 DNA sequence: TGTGCCAGCAGACAGGGGCCAAGGTACGAGCAGTACTTC.

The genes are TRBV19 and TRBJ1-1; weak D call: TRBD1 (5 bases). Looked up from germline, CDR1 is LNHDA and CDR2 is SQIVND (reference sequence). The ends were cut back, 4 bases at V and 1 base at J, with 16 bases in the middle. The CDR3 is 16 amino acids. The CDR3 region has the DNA TGTGCCAGTAGTAAAGGGGACCGGCCCGCGAACACTGAAGCTTTCTTT. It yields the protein CASSKGDRPANTEAFF.

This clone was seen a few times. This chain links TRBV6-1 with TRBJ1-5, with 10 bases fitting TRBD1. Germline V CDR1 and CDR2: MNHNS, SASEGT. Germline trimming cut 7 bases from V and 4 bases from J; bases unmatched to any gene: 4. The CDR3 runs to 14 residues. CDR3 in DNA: TGTGCCAGCAACCGGGACAGGGGTAATCAGCCCCAGCATTTT. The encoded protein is CASNRDRGNQPQHF.

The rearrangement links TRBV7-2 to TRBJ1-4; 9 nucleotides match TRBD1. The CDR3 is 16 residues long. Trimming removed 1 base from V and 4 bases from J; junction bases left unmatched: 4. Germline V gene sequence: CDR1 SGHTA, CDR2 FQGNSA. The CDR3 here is CASSLGDRVINEKLFF. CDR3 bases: TGTGCCAGCAGCTTAGGGGACAGGGTCATTAATGAAAAACTGTTTTTT.

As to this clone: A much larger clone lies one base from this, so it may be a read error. CDR3 in DNA: TGCAGCGTTTTCGGGCAGTCGAACGCCGGGGAGCTGTTTTTT. It encodes CSVFGQSNAGELFF. The chain combines TRBV29-1 with TRBJ2-2; D is uncertain. The germline CDR1 and CDR2 sequences are SQVTM and ANQGSEA. This CDR3 spans 14 amino acids.

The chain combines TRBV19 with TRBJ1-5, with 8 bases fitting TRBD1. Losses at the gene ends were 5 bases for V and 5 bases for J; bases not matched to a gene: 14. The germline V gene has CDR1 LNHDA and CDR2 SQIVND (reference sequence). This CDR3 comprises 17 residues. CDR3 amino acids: CASSVYTGTGSHQPQHF. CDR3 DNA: TGTGCCAGTAGTGTCTATACCGGGACAGGATCCCATCAGCCCCAGCATTTT. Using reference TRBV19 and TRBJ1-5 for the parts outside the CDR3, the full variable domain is DGGITQSPKYLFRKEGQNVTLSCEQNLNHDAMYWYRQDPGQGLRLIYYSQIVNDFQKGDIAEGYSVSREKKESFPLTVTSAQKNPTAFYLCASSVYTGTGSHQPQHFGDGTRLSIL.

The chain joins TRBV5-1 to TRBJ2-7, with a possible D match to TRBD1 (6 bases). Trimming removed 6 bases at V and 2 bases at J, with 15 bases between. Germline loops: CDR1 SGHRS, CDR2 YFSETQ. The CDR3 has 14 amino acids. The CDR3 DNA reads TGCGCCAGCACCAAACAGGGATTTACCTACGAGCAGTACTTC. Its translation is CASTKQGFTYEQYF.

Here the CDR3 reads CASSLGPSGGEQFF. In DNA, the CDR3 is TGCGCCAGCAGCTTGGGGCCGTCTGGGGGTGAGCAGTTCTTC. This chain links TRBV5-1 with TRBJ2-1; D may correspond to TRBD1 or TRBD2 (5 bases each). Trimming removed 0 bases at V and 9 bases at J, with 13 bases between. The CDR3 has 14 residues. The germline CDR1 and CDR2 sequences are SGHRS and YFSETQ.

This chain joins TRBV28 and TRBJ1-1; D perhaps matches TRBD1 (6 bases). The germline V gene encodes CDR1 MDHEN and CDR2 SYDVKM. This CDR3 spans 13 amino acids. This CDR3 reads CATIYRVIGEAFF. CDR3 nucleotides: TGTGCGACCATTTACAGGGTAATAGGTGAAGCTTTCTTT.

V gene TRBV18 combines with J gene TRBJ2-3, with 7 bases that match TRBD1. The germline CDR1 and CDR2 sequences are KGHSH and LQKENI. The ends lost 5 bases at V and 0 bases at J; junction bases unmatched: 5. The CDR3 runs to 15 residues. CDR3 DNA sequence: TGTGCCAGCTCATCCCGACAGGGAAGCACAGATACGCAGTATTTT. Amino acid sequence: CASSSRQGSTDTQYF.

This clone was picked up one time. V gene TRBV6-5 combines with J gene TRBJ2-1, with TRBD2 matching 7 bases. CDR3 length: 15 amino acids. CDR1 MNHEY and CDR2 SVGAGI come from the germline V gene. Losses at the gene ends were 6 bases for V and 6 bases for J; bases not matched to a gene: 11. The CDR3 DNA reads TGTGCCAGCAGGAGGGAGGGTAGGGCGTTCAATGAGCAGTTCTTC. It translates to CASRREGRAFNEQFF.

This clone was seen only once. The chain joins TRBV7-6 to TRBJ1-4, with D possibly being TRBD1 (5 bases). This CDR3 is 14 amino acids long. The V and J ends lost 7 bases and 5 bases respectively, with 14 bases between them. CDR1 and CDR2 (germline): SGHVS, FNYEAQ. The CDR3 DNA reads TGTGCCAGCACCTCGGGGACCAAAAATGAAAAACTGTTTTTT. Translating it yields CASTSGTKNEKLFF.

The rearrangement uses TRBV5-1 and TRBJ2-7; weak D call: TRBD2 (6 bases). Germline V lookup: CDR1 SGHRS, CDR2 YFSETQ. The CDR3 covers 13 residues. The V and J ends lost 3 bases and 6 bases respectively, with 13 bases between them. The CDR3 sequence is CASSSPGGTEQYF. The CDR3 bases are TGCGCCAGCAGCTCCCCTGGGGGGACCGAGCAGTACTTC.

The CDR3 is CASSPISVSGANVLTF. DNA of the CDR3: TGTGCCAGCAGTCCCATAAGCGTCTCTGGGGCCAACGTCCTGACTTTC. The J gene is TRBJ2-6, the V gene TRBV19; D unresolved. From germline, CDR1 is LNHDA and CDR2 SQIVND (reference sequence). Trimming removed 9 bases at V and 0 bases at J, with 15 bases between. The CDR3 is made up of 16 amino acids.

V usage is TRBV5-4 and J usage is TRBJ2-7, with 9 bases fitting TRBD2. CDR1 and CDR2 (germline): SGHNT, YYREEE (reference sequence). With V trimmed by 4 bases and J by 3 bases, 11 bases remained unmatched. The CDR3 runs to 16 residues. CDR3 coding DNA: TGTGCCAGCAGCCAAAGGAGCGGGGGGATTAGCTACGAGCAGTACTTC. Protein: CASSQRSGGISYEQYF.

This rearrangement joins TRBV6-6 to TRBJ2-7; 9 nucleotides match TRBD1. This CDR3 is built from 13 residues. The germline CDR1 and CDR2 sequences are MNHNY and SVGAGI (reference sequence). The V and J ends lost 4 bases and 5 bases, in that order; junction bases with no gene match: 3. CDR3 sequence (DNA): TGTGCCAGCAGTTGGACAGGGGACCACGAGCAGTACTTC. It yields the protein CASSWTGDHEQYF.

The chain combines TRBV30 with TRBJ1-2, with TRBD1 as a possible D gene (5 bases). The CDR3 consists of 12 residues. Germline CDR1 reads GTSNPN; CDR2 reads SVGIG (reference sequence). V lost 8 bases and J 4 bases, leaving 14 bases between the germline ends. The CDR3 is CARTTGSYGYTF. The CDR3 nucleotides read TGTGCCCGGACAACCGGGAGCTATGGCTACACCTTC.

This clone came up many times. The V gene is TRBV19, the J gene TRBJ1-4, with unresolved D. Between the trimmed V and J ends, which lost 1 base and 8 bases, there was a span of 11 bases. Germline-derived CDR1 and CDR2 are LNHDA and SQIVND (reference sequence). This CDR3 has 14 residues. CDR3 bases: TGTGCCAGTAGTATAGGAAACTCCAAAGAAAAACTGTTTTTT. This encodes CASSIGNSKEKLFF.

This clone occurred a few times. CDR3 loop: CASSYWASGRGDEQFF. The CDR3 DNA is TGTGCCAGCAGTTACTGGGCTAGCGGGAGGGGGGATGAGCAGTTCTTC. The V gene is TRBV6-6, the J gene TRBJ2-1, with 12 bases identical to TRBD2. Germline V gene data show CDR1 as MNHNY and CDR2 as SVGAGI (reference sequence). This CDR3 has 16 amino acids. With V trimmed by 1 base and J by 8 bases, 6 bases remained unmatched.

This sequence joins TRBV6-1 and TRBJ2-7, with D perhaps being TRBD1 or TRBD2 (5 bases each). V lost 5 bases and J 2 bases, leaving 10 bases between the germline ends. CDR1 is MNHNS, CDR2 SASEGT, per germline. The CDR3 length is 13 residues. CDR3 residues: CASSRDGTYEQYF. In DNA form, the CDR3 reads TGTGCCAGCAGTAGGGACGGAACCTACGAGCAGTACTTC.

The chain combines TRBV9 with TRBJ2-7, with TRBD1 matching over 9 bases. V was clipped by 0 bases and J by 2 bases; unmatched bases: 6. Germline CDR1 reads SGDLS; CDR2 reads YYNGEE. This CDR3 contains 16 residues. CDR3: CASSVDSGQGTYEQYF. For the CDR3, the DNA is TGTGCCAGCAGCGTAGATTCCGGACAGGGGACCTACGAGCAGTACTTC.

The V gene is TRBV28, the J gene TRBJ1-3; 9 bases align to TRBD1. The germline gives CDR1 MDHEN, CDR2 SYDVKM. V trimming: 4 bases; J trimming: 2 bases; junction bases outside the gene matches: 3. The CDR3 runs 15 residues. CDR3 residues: CASSWDRAPGNTIYF. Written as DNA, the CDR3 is TGTGCCAGCAGTTGGGACAGGGCTCCTGGAAACACCATATATTTT.